These 8 T cell receptor beta chains were all obtained from the same sample, sequenced in a study of T cells in localized non-small cell lung cancer. This table comes from immunoSEQ multiplex PCR, and its TCRdb copy is limited to in-frame clones, with some not included. The sample holds over 20,000 clones, about 85% seen once. The sample was peripheral blood, taken before any cancer treatment. These receptors all come from a man between 40 and 70 years old with stage III squamous cell lung carcinoma.

This chain joins TRBV19 and TRBJ1-1; D possibly corresponds to TRBD1 (6 bases). Trimming removed 3 bases at V and 3 bases at J, with 17 bases between. Per germline, CDR1 LNHDA and CDR2 SQIVND (reference sequence). This CDR3 comprises 16 residues. This CDR3 is CASSMGEGRGYTEAFF. The CDR3 DNA reads TGTGCCAGTAGTATGGGAGAGGGCAGGGGTTACACTGAAGCTTTCTTT.

This clone has just a few counts. The rearrangement links TRBV5-4 to TRBJ1-1; D not certain. V was pared by 5 bases and J by 1 base, with 9 bases between. This CDR3 has 13 residues. The germline gives CDR1 SGHNT, CDR2 YYREEE (reference sequence). CDR3 in amino acids: CASRLTSNTEAFF. The CDR3, as DNA: TGTGCCAGCAGGTTGACCTCGAACACTGAAGCTTTCTTT.

The V call is TRBV11-2, the J call TRBJ2-1; D possibly corresponds to TRBD2 (5 bases). Trimming shortened V by 5 bases and J by 2 bases, and 10 bases separated the two germline ends. The CDR3 spans 14 residues. Germline lookup yields CDR1 SGHAT and CDR2 FQNNGV. The CDR3 DNA reads TGTGCCAGCAGCGAAGGACTCCCCTACAATGAGCAGTTCTTC. Protein product: CASSEGLPYNEQFF.

V is TRBV28 and J is TRBJ2-3; a weak D match, TRBD2 (6 bases). Trimming removed 3 bases from V and 4 bases from J, with 20 bases in between. CDR1 and CDR2 from the germline V gene are MDHEN and SYDVKM. There are 17 residues in the CDR3. The CDR3 loop is CASSFSFRELAPDTQYF. The CDR3 DNA is TGTGCCAGCAGTTTTAGTTTCCGGGAGCTAGCCCCAGATACGCAGTATTTT.

This rearrangement joins TRBV20-1 to TRBJ2-5; D remains unclear. Trimming shortened V by 8 bases and J by 5 bases, and 9 bases separated the two germline ends. CDR3 length: 10 residues. The V gene's germline CDR1 is DFQATT and CDR2 SNEGSKA (reference sequence). CDR3 residues: CSTAWETQYF. CDR3 coding DNA: TGCAGTACCGCTTGGGAGACCCAGTACTTC.

V usage is TRBV6-4 and J usage is TRBJ2-6; D is uncertain. CDR1 MRHNA and CDR2 SNTAGT come from the germline V gene. Trimming stripped 2 bases from V and 0 bases from J, with 8 bases between. This CDR3 spans 16 amino acids. This CDR3 is CASSDGHHSGANVLTF. The CDR3 DNA reads TGTGCCAGCAGTGACGGGCACCACTCTGGGGCCAACGTCCTGACTTTC.

The chain links TRBV7-3 to TRBJ2-5; TRBD1 matches 7 bases. Germline-derived CDR1 and CDR2 are SGHTA and FQGTGA. J was trimmed by 5 bases and V by 5 bases; bases with no gene match: 8. The CDR3 is 14 amino acids. The CDR3 region is CASSPGGNLETQYF. CDR3 bases: TGTGCCAGCAGCCCAGGGGGAAACCTTGAGACCCAGTACTTC. Filled out from reference TRBV7-3 and TRBJ2-5, the complete variable domain reads GAGVSQTPSNKVTEKGKYVELRCDPISGHTALYWYRQSLGQGPEFLIYFQGTGAADDSGLPNDRFFAVRPEGSVSTLKIQRTERGDSAVYLCASSPGGNLETQYFGPGTRLLVL.

The chain links TRBV5-1 to TRBJ2-2, with D unclear. This CDR3 has 17 residues. Germline CDR1 and CDR2: SGHRS and YFSETQ. Trimming stripped 4 bases from V and 4 bases from J, with 20 bases between. The DNA for the CDR3 is TGCGCCAGCAGCCGCCTAGGTAGACGAGAAAGCACCGGGGAGCTGTTTTTT. It yields the protein CASSRLGRRESTGELFF.